Following are 19 T cell receptor beta chains from one sample sequenced in a study of blood T cell repertoires in COVID-19. Using immunoSEQ multiplex PCR, the repertoire was profiled, and TCRdb retains in-frame clones only, with some absent. The sample yields tens of thousands of clones, more than 75% seen once. The sequencing sample was made of peripheral blood. These receptors all come from a human donor in a cohort sampled during active COVID-19.

V gene TRBV6-5 combines with J gene TRBJ1-5, with D maybe TRBD1 (6 bases). This CDR3 has 15 residues. Between the trimmed V and J ends, which lost 7 bases and 6 bases, there was a span of 19 bases. The germline V gene has CDR1 MNHEY and CDR2 SVGAGI. CDR3 bases: TGTGCCAGCATCGCCTCACAGGGATTCCTTCAGCCCCAGCATTTT. It is translated as CASIASQGFLQPQHF.

The chain links TRBV27 to TRBJ1-2, with D tentatively TRBD1 (6 bases). This CDR3 has 15 amino acids. V gave up 6 bases and J gave up 8 bases, with 22 bases separating them. Per germline, CDR1 MNHEY and CDR2 SMNVEV (reference sequence). The CDR3 nucleotides are TGTGCCAGCAGCGCACAGGGAGGGGGAATTATAGGCTACACCTTC. Translation: CASSAQGGGIIGYTF.

The V call is TRBV19, the J call TRBJ2-7, with 8 bases fitting TRBD1. This CDR3 comprises 15 residues. Germline V gene sequence: CDR1 LNHDA, CDR2 SQIVND (reference sequence). V trimming: 2 bases; J trimming: 6 bases; junction bases outside the gene matches: 9. In DNA, the CDR3 is TGTGCCAGTAGTATAAGCTCGACAGGGGAAGGCGAGCAGTACTTC. Residues: CASSISSTGEGEQYF.

V and J are TRBV7-9 and TRBJ1-6; D gene uncertain. V lost 5 bases and J lost 5, with 19 bases in between. CDR3 length: 17 amino acids. Germline V gene data show CDR1 as SEHNR and CDR2 as FQNEAQ (reference sequence). The DNA for the CDR3 is TGTGCCAGCAGCCACCCCCGGGCCGGGAGGGATAATTCACCCCTCCACTTT. It yields the protein CASSHPRAGRDNSPLHF.

The chain is built from TRBV7-9 and TRBJ2-3; 10 positions match TRBD2. The CDR3 totals 17 residues. The germline CDR1 and CDR2 sequences are SEHNR and FQNEAQ (reference sequence). V dropped 4 bases and J dropped 2; count of bases not matched to a gene: 9. The CDR3 DNA reads TGTGCCAGCAGCTCCTCCGGACTAGCGGAATCCACAGATACGCAGTATTTT. Translated: CASSSSGLAESTDTQYF.

The chain couples TRBV4-2 to TRBJ2-2, with D possibly TRBD1 on 6 matching bases. V was clipped by 0 bases and J by 0 bases, with 11 bases between them. There are 17 residues in the CDR3. CDR1 is LGHNA, CDR2 YNFKEQ, per germline. The CDR3 region is CASSQDQGHTNTGELFF. The CDR3 bases are TGTGCCAGCAGCCAAGATCAGGGACACACGAACACCGGGGAGCTGTTTTTT.

V and J are TRBV11-2 and TRBJ1-3, with no clear D. V was cut by 3 bases and J by 4 bases, with 10 bases left in between. Germline lookup yields CDR1 SGHAT and CDR2 FQNNGV. This CDR3 has 14 amino acids. This CDR3 reads CASSLSGFGNTIYF. CDR3 sequence (DNA): TGTGCCAGCAGCTTGTCGGGGTTCGGAAACACCATATATTTT.

J is TRBJ2-1 and V is TRBV19, with 7 bases lining up with TRBD2. J was trimmed by 4 bases and V by 6 bases; bases with no gene match: 3. The germline CDR1 and CDR2 sequences are LNHDA and SQIVND (reference sequence). This CDR3 region has 13 residues. This chain's CDR3 is CASSSGGYNEQFF. In nucleotides, the CDR3 is TGTGCCAGTAGCTCGGGGGGATACAATGAGCAGTTCTTC. The full variable domain, with the rest looked up from reference TRBV19 and TRBJ2-1, is DGGITQSPKYLFRKEGQNVTLSCEQNLNHDAMYWYRQDPGQGLRLIYYSQIVNDFQKGDIAEGYSVSREKKESFPLTVTSAQKNPTAFYLCASSSGGYNEQFFGPGTRLTVL.

The chain recombines TRBV18 with TRBJ1-2; the match to TRBD1 covers 11 bases. The CDR3 is made up of 16 amino acids. Germline trimming cut 2 bases from V and 4 bases from J; bases unmatched to any gene: 6. The germline gives CDR1 KGHSH, CDR2 LQKENI. CDR3 nucleotide sequence: TGTGCCAGCTCACCAGGGACAGGGGGTAGCGGCTATGGCTACACCTTC. Amino acid sequence: CASSPGTGGSGYGYTF. The full variable domain, its missing parts supplied by reference TRBV18 and TRBJ1-2, is NAGVMQNPRHLVRRRGQEARLRCSPMKGHSHVYWYRQLPEEGLKFMVYLQKENIIDESGMPKERFSAEFPKEGPSILRIQQVVRGDSAAYFCASSPGTGGSGYGYTFGSGTRLTVV.

The V gene is TRBV7-9, the J gene TRBJ1-1; weak D call: TRBD1 (6 bases). The CDR3 has 14 amino acids. V lost 4 bases to trimming and J lost 4 bases, with 13 bases between them. CDR1 is SEHNR and CDR2 is FQNEAQ in the germline V gene (reference sequence). CDR3 residues: CASSSHREGTEAFF. For the CDR3, the DNA is TGTGCCAGCAGCTCTCACAGGGAGGGCACTGAAGCTTTCTTT. The variable domain in full, with the rest retrieved from reference TRBV7-9 and TRBJ1-1, is DTGVSQNPRHKITKRGQNVTFRCDPISEHNRLYWYRQTLGQGPEFLTYFQNEAQLEKSRLLSDRFSAERPKGSFSTLEIQRTEQGDSAMYLCASSSHREGTEAFFGQGTRLTVV.

This clone showed up just a few times. The V gene is TRBV4-2, the J gene TRBJ2-3, with 11 bases matching TRBD2. Germline CDR1 is LGHNA and CDR2 is YNFKEQ. The CDR3 consists of 14 residues. V was pared by 7 bases and J by 2 bases, with 2 bases of the junction left unmatched. Here the CDR3 DNA reads TGTGCCAGCAAGGGACTAGCGGCCACAGATACGCAGTATTTT. Translation: CASKGLAATDTQYF.

This chain joins TRBV28 and TRBJ2-5, with D possibly being TRBD1 (5 bases). The germline CDR1 and CDR2 sequences are MDHEN and SYDVKM. V was pared by 3 bases and J by 5 bases, with 13 bases between. This CDR3 has 14 amino acids. CDR3: CASSLAGLVETQYF. CDR3 DNA sequence: TGTGCCAGCAGTTTGGCAGGGTTGGTGGAGACCCAGTACTTC. The complete variable domain, with remaining parts taken from reference TRBV28 and TRBJ2-5, reads DVKVTQSSRYLVKRTGEKVFLECVQDMDHENMFWYRQDPGLGLRLIYFSYDVKMKEKGDIPEGYSVSREKKERFSLILESASTNQTSMYLCASSLAGLVETQYFGPGTRLLVL.

The V gene is TRBV2, the J gene TRBJ1-4, with a possible D match to TRBD1 (6 bases). The CDR3 has 16 residues. The V and J ends lost 6 bases and 5 bases respectively, with 19 bases between them. Germline V gene sequence: CDR1 SNHLY, CDR2 FYNNEI. CDR3 sequence: CASRVRGARTNEKLFF. The CDR3 coding sequence is TGTGCCAGCAGAGTCCGGGGGGCGCGTACAAATGAAAAACTGTTTTTT.

The chain employs TRBV7-7 and TRBJ2-1; D may be TRBD1 (7 bases). The germline CDR1 and CDR2 sequences are SSHAT and FNYEAQ (reference sequence). Trimming cost V 2 bases and J 5 bases, with 13 bases left between them. The CDR3 totals 15 residues. The CDR3 nucleotides read TGTGCCAGCAGCTTAACCAGGGGGGAACACAATGAGCAGTTCTTC. Amino acid sequence: CASSLTRGEHNEQFF.

The chain uses TRBV5-6 and TRBJ1-1, with D possibly TRBD1 on 6 matching bases. The V and J ends lost 0 bases and 1 base respectively, with 10 bases between them. The CDR3 extends over 15 amino acids. In germline, CDR1 is SGHDT, CDR2 YYEEEE. CDR3 protein: CASSLGAQGNTEAFF. CDR3 nucleotides: TGTGCCAGCAGCTTGGGGGCACAGGGGAACACTGAAGCTTTCTTT.

The chain uses TRBV19 and TRBJ1-5, with D perhaps matching TRBD1 (5 bases). The CDR3 covers 14 residues. Germline assignment: CDR1 LNHDA and CDR2 SQIVND (reference sequence). Trimming stripped 10 bases from V and 7 bases from J, with 20 bases between. As DNA, the CDR3 is TGTGCCACCGAATCTCGTGGGGCCGGACAGCCCCAGCATTTT. It codes for CATESRGAGQPQHF.

The chain uses TRBV7-9 and TRBJ2-3; D is undetermined. V was clipped by 2 bases and J by 4 bases, with 4 bases between them. The CDR3 is 12 residues long. Germline CDR1 and CDR2: SEHNR and FQNEAQ (reference sequence). The CDR3 sequence: CASSLQSDTQYF. The CDR3 region has the DNA TGTGCCAGCAGCTTACAATCAGATACGCAGTATTTT. The full variable domain, completed using reference TRBV7-9 and TRBJ2-3, is DTGVSQNPRHKITKRGQNVTFRCDPISEHNRLYWYRQTLGQGPEFLTYFQNEAQLEKSRLLSDRFSAERPKGSFSTLEIQRTEQGDSAMYLCASSLQSDTQYFGPGTRLTVL.

The rearrangement joins TRBV10-3 to TRBJ1-1; 10 nucleotides agree with TRBD1. V dropped 0 bases and J dropped 6; count of bases not matched to a gene: 16. This CDR3 has 19 amino acids. Germline CDR1 ENHRY, CDR2 SYGVKD. The CDR3 spells CAISESMVTGGQGISEAFF. CDR3 nucleotide sequence: TGTGCCATCAGTGAGTCGATGGTGACAGGGGGCCAAGGTATATCTGAAGCTTTCTTT.

The chain is built from TRBV28 and TRBJ2-2, with D possibly matching TRBD2 (7 bases). With 6 bases removed from V and 7 bases from J, the gap between germline ends came to 27 bases. This CDR3 comprises 18 residues. Per germline, CDR1 MDHEN and CDR2 SYDVKM. CDR3 in DNA: TGTGCCAGCAGCACCCCCGTTAGGCGGGGGCCCTCGGTCGGGGAGCTGTTTTTT. This encodes CASSTPVRRGPSVGELFF.